These T cell receptor beta chains were read from a single sample in a study of blood T cells in healthy people across ages. TCRdb analysed the 5' RACE reads with MiXCR anew, one entry per CDR3 protein. Of about 680,000 distinct CDR3 sequences in the sample, over 45% were seen once. Sequenced material: blood. The receptors were gathered from a woman aged 60-75 years in good health. Both conserved end residues are part of each CDR3. A D gene is named only where the DNA matches it firmly. Clone size is not always given. Where it is, it says once, few, many or a class for expanded clones.

CDR3 DNA | CDR3 protein | D gene | clone size | J gene | V gene
TGCAGTGCTAGGGGTAGCGGACTTAACACCGGGGAGCTGTTTTTT | CSARGSGLNTGELFF | NA | NA | TRBJ2-2 | TRBV20-1
TGTGCCAGCAGTTCCCAGGTCCCATTCTCCTACAATGAGCAGTTCTTC | CASSSQVPFSYNEQFF | NA | many | TRBJ2-1 | TRBV28
TGCAGTGCTAGAAGGGACTACCCCCGCCTGGGGCAGTACTTC | CSARRDYPRLGQYF | TRBD2 | NA | TRBJ2-5 | TRBV20-1
TGCAGCGTTGAAGATCCGGGACAAAGAAGCTACAATGAGCAGTTCTTC | CSVEDPGQRSYNEQFF | NA | few | TRBJ2-1 | TRBV29-1
TGTGCCAGCAGCTTAGCGTTAAAGGCTCACTACGAGCAGTACTTC | CASSLALKAHYEQYF | NA | few | TRBJ2-7 | TRBV7-2
TGTGCCAGCTCAACCGAATATGGCTACACCTTC | CASSTEYGYTF | NA | many | TRBJ1-2 | TRBV18
TGTGCCAGCAAAGGGGGTAGTTCGTCAAATGAGCAGTTCTTC | CASKGGSSSNEQFF | NA | NA | TRBJ2-1 | TRBV7-2
TGCAGTGCAACGGACAGGGTGATTAAGGAAAAACTGTTTTTT | CSATDRVIKEKLFF | TRBD1 | few | TRBJ1-4 | TRBV20-1
TGTGCCACCGCTGCCTCGGCGGACAGCTCCTACAATGAGCAGTTCTTC | CATAASADSSYNEQFF | NA | NA | TRBJ2-1 | TRBV15
TGTGCCAGCAGTTCATCAGGGAGCTATATGAACACTGAAGCTTTCTTT | CASSSSGSYMNTEAFF | NA | NA | TRBJ1-1 | TRBV28
TGTGCCAGCACCAAACGAGGGGGCCAACCCACAGATACGCAGTATTTT | CASTKRGGQPTDTQYF | TRBD1 | few | TRBJ2-3 | TRBV6-2/TRBV6-3
TGTGCCAGCAGGCCCCCGGGAGCCACTAAACACAATGAGCAGTTCTTC | CASRPPGATKHNEQFF | NA | NA | TRBJ2-1 | TRBV28
TGCAGTGCTAGAGGAGCGGGAGGAGATTTGAATGAGCAGTTCTTC | CSARGAGGDLNEQFF | TRBD2 | NA | TRBJ2-1 | TRBV20-1
TGTGCCAGCAGCCAAGGAGTGATTTGGGACAGCAACTATGGCTACACCTTC | CASSQGVIWDSNYGYTF | TRBD1 | NA | TRBJ1-2 | TRBV3-1
TGTGCCAGCAGGCAGGACAGGGGGTACTATGGCTACACCTTC | CASRQDRGYYGYTF | TRBD1 | NA | TRBJ1-2 | TRBV7-2
TGTGCTAGCAGCCTAGGGCCTCCCGGGGAGCTGTTTTTT | CASSLGPPGELFF | NA | NA | TRBJ2-2 | TRBV7-7
TGTGCCAGCAGCCACCAGACAGAGCTGAAAAACATTCAGTACTTC | CASSHQTELKNIQYF | NA | few | TRBJ2-4 | TRBV14
TGTGCCAGCACTCGGGCACCGGGACAGGGAGACAATGAGCAGTACTTC | CASTRAPGQGDNEQYF | TRBD1 | NA | TRBJ2-7 | TRBV4-2
TGTGCCAGCAGCGTAGAAATATACAGGGACGGCACAGATACGCAGTATTTT | CASSVEIYRDGTDTQYF | NA | NA | TRBJ2-3 | TRBV9
TGTGCCATCAGTGACCGGCAGGGAGATCAGCCCCAGCATTTT | CAISDRQGDQPQHF | NA | NA | TRBJ1-5 | TRBV10-3
TGCAGTGGCGCCAACTATGGCTACACCTTC | CSGANYGYTF | NA | NA | TRBJ1-2 | TRBV20-1
TGTGCCAGCAGCTTAGGCGGACAGGGGGAATACAATGAGCAGTTCTTC | CASSLGGQGEYNEQFF | TRBD1 | once | TRBJ2-1 | TRBV7-3
TGTACCAGCAGTCTCCCAAGAGGTGGGGCCAACGTCCTGACTTTC | CTSSLPRGGANVLTF | NA | NA | TRBJ2-6 | TRBV7-9
TGTGCCAGCAGTTCTAAGTCACAGGGACTTTCTGGGGCCAACGTCCTGACTTTC | CASSSKSQGLSGANVLTF | NA | few | TRBJ2-6 | TRBV6-5
TGTGCCAGCTCACAGGGTTCAATGAACACTGAAGCTTTCTTT | CASSQGSMNTEAFF | NA | NA | TRBJ1-1 | TRBV18
TGTGCCAGCAGTGGCCGGGACAGGGTCGCGGTTGGCTACACCTTC | CASSGRDRVAVGYTF | TRBD1 | NA | TRBJ1-2 | TRBV6-1
TGTGCCACCAGCAAGTCCGGGACTAGCCCCTACAATGAGCAGTTCTTC | CATSKSGTSPYNEQFF | TRBD2 | NA | TRBJ2-1 | TRBV15
TGTGCCTGGGCTGGACAGGCAAACACTGAAGCTTTCTTT | CAWAGQANTEAFF | TRBD1 | NA | TRBJ1-1 | TRBV30
TGCGCCAGCAGCCAAGTGGCAGGGGGGTTGAACACCGGGGAGCTGTTTTTT | CASSQVAGGLNTGELFF | NA | NA | TRBJ2-2 | TRBV4-3
TGTGCCAGCAGCTCTCTTACAGGGGGACAGGAGACCCAGTACTTC | CASSSLTGGQETQYF | TRBD1 | few | TRBJ2-5 | TRBV3-1
TGCGCCAGCAGCCAAGGACAATTGGAAAATGAGCAGTTCTTC | CASSQGQLENEQFF | NA | NA | TRBJ2-1 | TRBV4-3
TGTGCCAGCAGCTTTTCCCCGGGGAAGAACACCTACGAGCAGTACTTC | CASSFSPGKNTYEQYF | NA | many | TRBJ2-7 | TRBV7-9
TGTGCCAGCAGCAGACGACAGGGGTCGGCCAATGAGCAGTTCTTC | CASSRRQGSANEQFF | TRBD1 | few | TRBJ2-1 | TRBV7-3
TGTGCCAGCAGCCAAGGACGGGGGCGAAACTATGGCTACACCTTC | CASSQGRGRNYGYTF | NA | few | TRBJ1-2 | TRBV3-1
TGTGCCAGCAGCTTGGTCTGGACTACCGGCTCCTACAATGAGCAGTTCTTC | CASSLVWTTGSYNEQFF | NA | NA | TRBJ2-1 | TRBV5-6
TGTGCCAGCAGCCAAGTGGGTGGACTAGCGGGATACGAGCAGTACTTC | CASSQVGGLAGYEQYF | TRBD2 | NA | TRBJ2-7 | TRBV4-2
TGTGCCATCAGAGTATCCTCTAGCGCCACGAACACCGGGGAGCTGTTTTTT | CAIRVSSSATNTGELFF | NA | NA | TRBJ2-2 | TRBV10-3
TGTGCCAGCAGCCGGGGGGAGTCTAAGAGCACGGATACGCAGTATTTT | CASSRGESKSTDTQYF | TRBD2 | once | TRBJ2-3 | TRBV7-3
TGTGCCAGCTCCCAGATCCGCTCCGGGGAGCTGTTTTTT | CASSQIRSGELFF | NA | few | TRBJ2-2 | TRBV12-3/TRBV12-4
TGTGCCAGCAGCTCACAGGGGGACCTGGCGCCCCAGCATTTT | CASSSQGDLAPQHF | TRBD1 | NA | TRBJ1-5 | TRBV7-8
TGCAGTGCTAGTTCCGAAGGCAATGAGCAGTTCTTC | CSASSEGNEQFF | NA | NA | TRBJ2-1 | TRBV20-1
TGTGCCACCAGTAGAATAGCGGGAGAGAATTACAATGAGCAGTTCTTC | CATSRIAGENYNEQFF | TRBD2 | many | TRBJ2-1 | TRBV24-1
TGCAGCGTTGAAGAGGGGCTTGGTGATGGCTACACCTTC | CSVEEGLGDGYTF | NA | NA | TRBJ1-2 | TRBV29-1
TGTGCCAGCAGCCCTGGTCCGGGGATAAAGACCCAGTACTTC | CASSPGPGIKTQYF | NA | NA | TRBJ2-5 | TRBV5-8
TGTGCCAGCAGCTTAGTAAGAGGTAACTACAATGAGCAGTTCTTC | CASSLVRGNYNEQFF | NA | few | TRBJ2-1 | TRBV7-2
TGTGCCAGCAGCTTAGCGGGACAGGGTCATACTGAAGCTTTCTTT | CASSLAGQGHTEAFF | TRBD1 | NA | TRBJ1-1 | TRBV7-2
TGTGCCAGCACCGGGACAGTGCAAGAGACCCAGTACTTC | CASTGTVQETQYF | TRBD1 | few | TRBJ2-5 | TRBV12-3/TRBV12-4
TGTGCCAGCAGCGTAGCAGTGCAGGGTGATACGCAGTATTTT | CASSVAVQGDTQYF | NA | few | TRBJ2-3 | TRBV9
TGTGCCAGCAGTCGCGCTGGGACTAGCGGGATGGATACGCAGTATTTT | CASSRAGTSGMDTQYF | TRBD2 | NA | TRBJ2-3 | TRBV6-5
TGCAGTGCGGGTAGAACAGCAAGTTACAATGAGCAGTTCTTC | CSAGRTASYNEQFF | NA | NA | TRBJ2-1 | TRBV20-1
TGCGCCAGCAGCCCTATTCTCGAGGAGGAAGAGACCCAGTACTTC | CASSPILEEEETQYF | NA | few | TRBJ2-5 | TRBV4-3